This entry features one T cell receptor (beta chain) sequence. Its matching antigen is unknown. The sample comes from a study of shared clonotypes between healthy human individuals. The overall study: Plates per donor: three CD4 naive, three CD4 memory, two CD8 naive, one CD8 memory.

The CDR3 spans 15 residues. J was trimmed by 4 bases and V by 8 bases; bases with no gene match: 10. The germline CDR1 and CDR2 sequences are SNHLY and FYNNEI. Under the authors' procedure: With immunoSEQ giving junction-only sequences and no quality scores, filtering differed. Some clones are missing from TCRdb's copy, which holds only in-frame ones; the method was immunoSEQ multiplex PCR. V and J calls and clone size are those listed in that table; D and trimming were worked out from the DNA. This table holds some 1 million clones, under 80% found once. General observations from the study: A few donors had around 5% of their naive CD4 clonotypes in common.

This sequence was found in a man younger than 35 in good health. Sequenced: memory CD4+ T cells sorted from blood. Regarding subset: CD45RA-negative fraction. V and J are TRBV2 and TRBJ1-4; 7 bases align to TRBD1. In DNA form, the CDR3 reads TGTGCCAGCGGGATGAGGGGACAGCTTAATGAAAAACTGTTTTTT. This translates into CASGMRGQLNEKLFF.